The 24 T cell receptor beta chains listed next were all sequenced from one sample in a study of blood T cell repertoires in COVID-19. Clones were sequenced by immunoSEQ multiplex PCR, and TCRdb holds only the in-frame ones, with some missing. The sample lists about 180,000 clones; 87% were seen once. The source material was peripheral blood. The source is a woman in her 70s with COVID-19, enrolled during active disease.

V and J are TRBV7-9 and TRBJ1-6; 7 nucleotides match TRBD1. CDR1 and CDR2 (germline): SEHNR, FQNEAQ (reference sequence). CDR3 length equals 14 residues. The V gene end was trimmed by 4 bases and the J gene end by 9 bases; junction bases not matched to a gene: 6. In DNA, the CDR3 is TGTGCCAGCAGCTCCGCCTCAGGGGGTTCACCCCTCCACTTT. Encoded protein: CASSSASGGSPLHF.

The chain combines TRBV28 with TRBJ1-2, with D possibly being TRBD1 (6 bases). Germline V lookup: CDR1 MDHEN, CDR2 SYDVKM. The CDR3 is made up of 13 amino acids. Trimming removed 8 bases at V and 5 bases at J, with 15 bases between. CDR3 sequence (DNA): TGTGCCAGCTTTTCACAGGGAGGGTATGGCTACACCTTC. The encoded protein is CASFSQGGYGYTF.

The chain carries TRBV5-1 and TRBJ2-7; 9 bases are shared with TRBD1. The CDR3 has 15 amino acids. CDR1 is SGHRS and CDR2 is YFSETQ in the germline V gene. The V segment lost 0 bases and the J segment 4 bases; nucleotides outside the gene matches: 5. In DNA form, the CDR3 reads TGCGCCAGCAGCTTGGCCGGGACAGGGACTTACGAGCAGTACTTC. Translated: CASSLAGTGTYEQYF.

The V gene is TRBV5-1, the J gene TRBJ2-7, with D unclear. CDR1 is SGHRS and CDR2 is YFSETQ in the germline V gene. The V end was cut by 1 base, the J end by 0 bases, with 5 bases between. The CDR3 covers 13 residues. For the CDR3, the DNA is TGCGCCAGCAGCTTGCCTAACTCCTACGAGCAGTACTTC. It yields the protein CASSLPNSYEQYF. Looking up the rest from reference TRBV5-1 and TRBJ2-7 gives the full variable domain: KAGVTQTPRYLIKTRGQQVTLSCSPISGHRSVSWYQQTPGQGLQFLFEYFSETQRNKGNFPGRFSGRQFSNSRSEMNVSTLELGDSALYLCASSLPNSYEQYFGPGTRLTVT.

The chain joins TRBV30 to TRBJ2-7; 7 positions match TRBD1. CDR3 length: 12 residues. Germline trimming cut 5 bases from V and 0 bases from J; bases unmatched to any gene: 1. The germline CDR1 and CDR2 sequences are GTSNPN and SVGIG (reference sequence). The CDR3 bases are TGTGCCTGGGGGGACAGCTCCTACGAGCAGTACTTC. It specifies CAWGDSSYEQYF.

This sequence joins TRBV4-1 and TRBJ2-2, with a tentative D call TRBD1 (6 bases). V lost 2 bases and J 4 bases, leaving 14 bases between the germline ends. Per germline, CDR1 MGHRA and CDR2 YSYEKL. The CDR3 length is 16 residues. CDR3 residues: CASSQSTGHLTGELFF. CDR3 nucleotide sequence: TGCGCCAGCAGCCAAAGCACGGGACATCTCACCGGGGAGCTGTTTTTT.

The chain couples TRBV5-4 to TRBJ2-5; 8 positions agree with TRBD2. In germline, CDR1 is SGHNT, CDR2 YYREEE (reference sequence). The CDR3 runs 16 residues. With V trimmed by 4 bases and J by 1 base, 9 bases remained unmatched. CDR3 residues: CASSVTSGAIQETQYF. CDR3 in DNA: TGTGCCAGCAGCGTAACTAGCGGAGCTATCCAAGAGACCCAGTACTTC.

The V call is TRBV3-1 (or the pseudogene TRBV3-2), the J call TRBJ1-1, with D unclear. The CDR3 length is 14 residues. Germline CDR1 LGHDT, CDR2 YNNKEL (reference sequence). V was shortened by 1 base and J by 7 bases, with 13 bases between the two germline ends. The CDR3 protein is CASSQVATFGEAFF. The CDR3 DNA is TGTGCCAGCAGCCAAGTAGCGACCTTTGGTGAAGCTTTCTTT.

The rearrangement links TRBV11-2 to TRBJ2-7; 7 positions agree with TRBD1. The CDR3 consists of 14 residues. Germline CDR1 and CDR2: SGHAT and FQNNGV. With V trimmed by 5 bases and J by 4 bases, 8 bases remained unmatched. Here the CDR3 reads CASSPDRERYEQYF. CDR3 sequence (DNA): TGTGCCAGCAGCCCCGACAGGGAGCGGTACGAGCAGTACTTC.

The J gene is TRBJ2-1, the V gene TRBV23-1; no clear D gene. TRBV23-1 is reported as an ORF; its role is uncertain. Trimming left V 3 bases short and J 1 base short, with 10 bases between. CDR3 length: 15 residues. CDR3 sequence reads: CASSHEVRSYNEQFF. The CDR3 bases are TGCGCCAGCAGTCACGAGGTACGGTCCTACAATGAGCAGTTCTTC.

The chain combines TRBV30 with TRBJ2-7; TRBD2 agrees at 9 bases. The CDR3 runs 14 residues. Trimming took 3 bases from V and 3 from J; bases not matched to a gene: 6. From germline, CDR1 is GTSNPN and CDR2 SVGIG (reference sequence). The CDR3 spells CAWRTAGGGYEQYF. The CDR3 nucleotides read TGTGCCTGGAGGACGGCGGGAGGGGGCTACGAGCAGTACTTC.

The CDR3 nucleotides are TGTGCCAGCAGTGAACTAGCGGGGGGGCAAGAGACCCAGTACTTC. The encoded protein is CASSELAGGQETQYF. The V gene is TRBV6-1, the J gene TRBJ2-5; 12 bases map to TRBD2. J gave up 2 bases and V 2 bases, and 0 bases lay outside the gene matches. Germline assignment: CDR1 MNHNS and CDR2 SASEGT. This CDR3 has 15 residues.

The rearrangement links TRBV7-3 to TRBJ2-3; TRBD2 agrees at 14 bases. The germline V gene has CDR1 SGHTA and CDR2 FQGTGA. The junction had 8 bases not matched to a gene; V was cut back by 2 bases and J by 1 base. The CDR3 consists of 19 residues. This CDR3 reads CASSLLTSGREAGTDTQYF. CDR3 DNA: TGTGCCAGCAGCTTATTGACTAGCGGGAGGGAAGCGGGCACAGATACGCAGTATTTT. Variable domain in full (rest from reference TRBV7-3 and TRBJ2-3): GAGVSQTPSNKVTEKGKYVELRCDPISGHTALYWYRQSLGQGPEFLIYFQGTGAADDSGLPNDRFFAVRPEGSVSTLKIQRTERGDSAVYLCASSLLTSGREAGTDTQYFGPGTRLTVL.

This chain uses TRBV5-4 with TRBJ1-4; D unresolved. Germline V lookup: CDR1 SGHNT, CDR2 YYREEE (reference sequence). Trimming stripped 1 base from V and 7 bases from J, with 8 bases between. CDR3 length equals 13 residues. This CDR3 is CASSLINGEKLFF. The CDR3 region has the DNA TGTGCCAGCAGCTTGATCAACGGTGAAAAACTGTTTTTT.

This chain connects TRBV4-1 to TRBJ2-3; the match to TRBD2 covers 12 bases. CDR3 length: 15 residues. Trimming at V came to 4 bases and at J to 4 bases, leaving 3 bases not matched to a gene. CDR1 MGHRA and CDR2 YSYEKL come from the germline V gene. The CDR3 reads CASSPTSGRADTQYF. Here the CDR3 DNA reads TGCGCCAGCAGCCCGACTAGCGGGAGAGCAGATACGCAGTATTTT.

This clone was seen only a few times. The J gene is TRBJ2-7, the V gene TRBV27; tentatively, D is TRBD1 (6 bases). The germline V gene encodes CDR1 MNHEY and CDR2 SMNVEV (reference sequence). This CDR3 has 13 residues. V gave up 2 bases and J gave up 4 bases, with 9 bases separating them. The CDR3 is CASSLGTRYEQYF. The CDR3 region has the DNA TGTGCCAGCAGTTTAGGGACAAGATACGAGCAGTACTTC.

The V call is TRBV19, the J call TRBJ1-5; TRBD1 matches 8 bases. The CDR3 covers 13 residues. Germline CDR1 is LNHDA and CDR2 is SQIVND (reference sequence). V lost 9 bases and J lost 2; bases outside the gene matches: 3. The CDR3 DNA reads as TGTGCCAGCCTGGACAGGGGCAATCAGCCCCAGCATTTT. Its translation is CASLDRGNQPQHF.

The chain is built from TRBV7-2 and TRBJ2-7; TRBD2 matches 10 bases. The ends lost 4 bases at V and 2 bases at J; junction bases unmatched: 5. Germline V gene sequence: CDR1 SGHTA, CDR2 FQGNSA. The CDR3 covers 15 residues. For the CDR3, the DNA is TGTGCCAGCAGCTCAGGACTAGCGGACACCTACGAGCAGTACTTC. Translation: CASSSGLADTYEQYF. The full variable domain, rest sourced from reference TRBV7-2 and TRBJ2-7, is GAGVSQSPSNKVTEKGKDVELRCDPISGHTALYWYRQSLGQGLEFLIYFQGNSAPDKSGLPSDRFSAERTGGSVSTLTIQRTQQEDSAVYLCASSSGLADTYEQYFGPGTRLTVT.

In its sample, this clone was seen many times. The chain employs TRBV19 and TRBJ2-7; weak D call: TRBD2 (6 bases). The germline V gene has CDR1 LNHDA and CDR2 SQIVND (reference sequence). This CDR3 has 15 amino acids. With 5 bases removed from V and 5 bases from J, the gap between germline ends came to 19 bases. This chain's CDR3 is CASSPRLEGIHEQYF. The CDR3 nucleotides read TGTGCCAGTAGTCCTCGACTAGAGGGGATCCACGAGCAGTACTTC.

The CDR3 sequence: CASSPKLAGQEDTQYF. CDR3 nucleotide sequence: TGTGCCAGCAGCCCGAAACTAGCGGGGCAGGAAGATACGCAGTATTTT. The chain links TRBV7-9 to TRBJ2-3; 10 bases are shared with TRBD2. The CDR3 spans 16 residues. Germline-derived CDR1 and CDR2 are SEHNR and FQNEAQ (reference sequence). J lost 5 bases, V lost 5 bases, and 10 bases had no gene match.

The chain is built from TRBV30 and TRBJ1-4; 9 nucleotides align to TRBD1. The V and J ends lost 1 base and 2 bases, in that order; junction bases with no gene match: 5. CDR3 length: 16 residues. CDR1 GTSNPN and CDR2 SVGIG come from the germline V gene (reference sequence). The CDR3 nucleotides read TGTGCCTGGAGTGACCACAGGGGGCATACTAATGAAAAACTGTTTTTT. As protein: CAWSDHRGHTNEKLFF.

V and J are TRBV20-1 and TRBJ2-7, with 9 bases lining up with TRBD2. V trimming: 6 bases; J trimming: 3 bases; junction bases outside the gene matches: 9. CDR1 and CDR2 (germline): DFQATT, SNEGSKA (reference sequence). The CDR3 covers 14 residues. In nucleotides, the CDR3 is TGCAGTGCCAGTACCAGCGGGAGGTACTACGAGCAGTACTTC. This translates into CSASTSGRYYEQYF.

The chain has TRBV2 and TRBJ2-3, with 9 bases identical to TRBD2. This CDR3 has 15 residues. Looked up from germline, CDR1 is SNHLY and CDR2 is FYNNEI. With V trimmed by 7 bases and J by 7 bases, 12 bases remained unmatched. The CDR3 coding sequence is TGTGCCAGCACTGAGGAGGGACTAGCTTATAATACGCAGTATTTT. Protein sequence: CASTEEGLAYNTQYF.

The chain's CDR3 is CASSARDSVLGYTF. Written as DNA, the CDR3 is TGCGCCAGCAGCGCCCGGGACAGTGTGTTAGGCTACACCTTC. V usage is TRBV5-1 and J usage is TRBJ1-2; 7 nucleotides agree with TRBD1. Germline values: CDR1 SGHRS, CDR2 YFSETQ. The junction had 11 bases not matched to a gene; V was cut back by 4 bases and J by 8 bases. The CDR3 loop spans 14 amino acids.